This paragraph reports one T cell receptor beta chain. TCRdb's table, derived via immunoSEQ multiplex PCR, lists solely in-frame clones and lacks some. The data show around 190,000 clones, about 88% seen once. Germline lookup yields CDR1 SGHVS and CDR2 FNYEAQ. The CDR3 is 15 residues long. Trimming pared 2 bases from V and 3 bases from J, leaving 11 bases between. This entry comes from a study of blood T cell repertoires in COVID-19. The source is a man aged 18 to 35 who had recovered from COVID-19. Sequencing was done on a sample of peripheral blood. The chain combines TRBV7-6 with TRBJ2-1; D might be TRBD2 (6 bases). This CDR3 reads CASSLYVAVYNEQFF. As DNA, the CDR3 is TGTGCCAGCAGCTTATACGTAGCGGTCTACAATGAGCAGTTCTTC.